Shown below are 30 T cell receptor beta chains from a single sample sequenced in a study of cytomegalovirus exposure and HLA in healthy donors. The PCR was carried out with 60 Vbeta primers and 13 Jbeta primers. TCRdb keeps only in-frame clones here, not all; method: immunoSEQ multiplex PCR. The sample lists some 130,000 clones, approximately 80% occurring once. Sequencing input: PBMCs. These TCRs come from a male donor in good health and CMV-seronegative.

This chain uses TRBV2 with TRBJ2-2, with 11 bases lining up with TRBD2. Germline CDR1 is SNHLY and CDR2 is FYNNEI. The CDR3 extends over 18 amino acids. Trimming at V came to 2 bases and at J to 4 bases, leaving 9 bases not matched to a gene. This chain's CDR3 is CASSERRLAGRSTGELFF. The DNA of the CDR3 is TGTGCCAGCAGTGAAAGGCGACTAGCGGGACGTAGCACCGGGGAGCTGTTTTTT. Full variable domain (outside the CDR3, taken from reference TRBV2 and TRBJ2-2): EPEVTQTPSHQVTQMGQEVILRCVPISNHLYFYWYRQILGQKVEFLVSFYNNEISEKSEIFDDQFSVERPDGSNFTLKIRSTKLEDSAMYFCASSERRLAGRSTGELFFGEGSRLTVL.

The chain couples TRBV11-3 to TRBJ1-1; D remains unclear. The germline V and J ends were trimmed by 0 bases and 6 bases, with 5 bases remaining between them. Germline CDR1 is SGHNT and CDR2 is YENEEA. There are 12 residues in the CDR3. CDR3 sequence reads: CASSLDGAEAFF. The CDR3 DNA is TGTGCCAGCAGCTTAGACGGGGCTGAAGCTTTCTTT. Combining the CDR3 with reference TRBV11-3 and TRBJ1-1 gives the whole variable domain EAGVVQSPRYKIIEKKQPVAFWCNPISGHNTLYWYLQNLGQGPELLIRYENEEAVDDSQLPKDRFSAERLKGVDSTLKIQPAELGDSAVYLCASSLDGAEAFFGQGTRLTVV.

This chain joins TRBV5-1 and TRBJ1-5; D gene ambiguous. From germline, CDR1 is SGHRS and CDR2 YFSETQ. V lost 6 bases, J lost 1 base, and 20 bases lay in between. The CDR3 consists of 17 residues. CDR3 sequence: CASMYSSGKGSNQPQHF. DNA of the CDR3: TGCGCCAGCATGTATTCTTCGGGGAAAGGGAGCAATCAGCCCCAGCATTTT.

The CDR3 loop reads CASRLSDRSYEQYF. CDR3 in DNA: TGCGCCAGCAGACTATCGGACAGGTCCTACGAGCAGTACTTC. The chain recombines TRBV4-1 with TRBJ2-7, with 7 bases lining up with TRBD1. The germline CDR1 and CDR2 sequences are MGHRA and YSYEKL. The junction had 6 bases not matched to a gene; V was cut back by 6 bases and J by 1 base. The CDR3 runs 14 residues.

This rearrangement joins TRBV5-1 to TRBJ2-7, with D unresolved. The CDR3 is 13 amino acids. CDR1 is SGHRS and CDR2 is YFSETQ in the germline V gene. Trimming stripped 2 bases from V and 0 bases from J, with 6 bases between. CDR3 protein: CASSLQSSYEQYF. CDR3 nucleotide sequence: TGCGCCAGCAGCTTACAGAGCTCCTACGAGCAGTACTTC.

A remark on this clone: The junction shows a germline mismatch at one end, possibly a read error. The J gene is TRBJ2-6, the V gene TRBV5-4; D is perhaps TRBD2 (6 bases). Germline CDR1 SGHNT, CDR2 YYREEE (reference sequence). The CDR3 runs to 18 residues. The CDR3 DNA follows: TGTGCCAGCAGCTTGAGGGTAGCGGCTTTGTCTGGGGCCAACGGCCTGACTTTC. Its protein product is CASSLRVAALSGANGLTF.

This chain uses TRBV13 with TRBJ2-3; tentatively, D is TRBD2 (6 bases). The CDR3 spans 16 residues. V was clipped by 3 bases and J by 1 base, with 14 bases between them. Per the germline V gene, CDR1 is PRHDT and CDR2 is FYEKMQ (reference sequence). The CDR3 nucleotides read TGTGCCAGCAGCTTGGGCGGGGCGCGGGGCACAGATACGCAGTATTTT. Translation gives CASSLGGARGTDTQYF.

This chain links TRBV6-4 with TRBJ2-1, with 7 bases identical to TRBD2. Germline V gene lookup returns CDR1 MRHNA and CDR2 SNTAGT. CDR3 length equals 13 residues. Unmatched junction bases numbered 1, after V lost 3 bases and J lost 5 bases. The CDR3 sequence is CASSEGLHNEQFF. CDR3 sequence (DNA): TGTGCCAGCAGTGAGGGACTACACAATGAGCAGTTCTTC.

V usage is TRBV28 and J usage is TRBJ1-4; the D gene is possibly TRBD1 (6 bases). The CDR3 consists of 14 residues. V lost 1 base and J lost 7, with 10 bases in between. Looked up from germline, CDR1 is MDHEN and CDR2 is SYDVKM. The DNA of the CDR3 is TGTGCCAGCAGTTTATTGGGGGCGGGTGAAAAACTGTTTTTT. The encoded protein is CASSLLGAGEKLFF. Full variable domain (outside the CDR3, taken from reference TRBV28 and TRBJ1-4): DVKVTQSSRYLVKRTGEKVFLECVQDMDHENMFWYRQDPGLGLRLIYFSYDVKMKEKGDIPEGYSVSREKKERFSLILESASTNQTSMYLCASSLLGAGEKLFFGSGTQLSVL.

The count of this clone is one. The V and J genes are TRBV4-1 and TRBJ1-2; possible D gene TRBD1, 5 bases. In germline, CDR1 is MGHRA, CDR2 YSYEKL. With 4 bases removed from V and 5 bases from J, the gap between germline ends came to 23 bases. There are 17 residues in the CDR3. This CDR3 reads CASSPTQKGLVGYGYTF. CDR3 DNA: TGCGCCAGCAGCCCGACCCAAAAGGGGTTAGTTGGTTATGGCTACACCTTC.

V gene TRBV30 combines with J gene TRBJ1-6, with TRBD1 matching over 7 bases. There are 14 residues in the CDR3. The V and J ends lost 3 bases and 3 bases, in that order; junction bases with no gene match: 2. CDR1 is GTSNPN and CDR2 is SVGIG in the germline V gene (reference sequence). The CDR3 sequence is CAWRRDSYNSPLHF. The CDR3 DNA sequence: TGTGCCTGGAGAAGGGACAGCTATAATTCACCCCTCCACTTT.

To note about this clone: An end of the junction differs from the germline gene, which may be a read error. The rearrangement uses TRBV18 and TRBJ2-6; D perhaps matches TRBD1 (5 bases). The CDR3 covers 15 residues. Germline CDR1 reads KGHSH; CDR2 reads LQKENI. As DNA, the CDR3 is TGTGCCAGCTCACCGTTAGGCTCTGGGGCCAACGGCCTGACTTTC. This encodes CASSPLGSGANGLTF.

CDR3 protein: CASSQDPGVVDSPLHF. As DNA, the CDR3 is TGCGCCAGCAGCCAAGATCCGGGGGTTGTGGATTCACCCCTCCACTTT. The J gene is TRBJ1-6, the V gene TRBV4-3; tentatively, D is TRBD1 (5 bases). The CDR3 is made up of 16 amino acids. The germline gives CDR1 LGHNA, CDR2 YSLEER. The V end lost 0 bases, the J end lost 8 bases, and 14 bases lay between the germline ends.

J is TRBJ2-1 and V is TRBV29-1; 11 nucleotides agree with TRBD2. The ends lost 4 bases at V and 6 bases at J; junction bases unmatched: 5. Germline V gene data show CDR1 as SQVTM and CDR2 as ANQGSEA. The CDR3 is made up of 14 amino acids. CDR3 residues: CSVVAGGPINEQFF. DNA of the CDR3: TGCAGCGTTGTAGCGGGAGGGCCGATCAATGAGCAGTTCTTC.

CDR3 bases: TGTGCCAGCAGCCCACAAAACCCAAACGCTTTCTTT. Translated: CASSPQNPNAFF. The chain carries TRBV9 and TRBJ1-1; unclear D gene. There are 12 residues in the CDR3. Germline V gives CDR1 SGDLS, CDR2 YYNGEE. Trimming removed 4 bases at V and 11 bases at J, with 15 bases between.

The V and J genes are TRBV28 and TRBJ2-2; possibly TRBD2 for D (5 bases). Germline V gene sequence: CDR1 MDHEN, CDR2 SYDVKM. V dropped 7 bases and J dropped 7 bases, with 7 bases sitting between them. The CDR3 contains 11 residues. This chain's CDR3 is CASNRGGELFF. In DNA form, the CDR3 reads TGTGCCAGCAATCGGGGCGGGGAGCTGTTTTTT.

The CDR3 protein is CASSPGGGVETQYF. The CDR3 DNA is TGTGCCAGCAGCCCCGGGGGAGGGGTGGAGACCCAGTACTTC. V and J are TRBV5-5 and TRBJ2-5; 7 nucleotides match TRBD2. After removal of 4 bases from V and 5 bases from J, the junction contained 8 bases not matched to a gene. The CDR3 sequence is 14 residues long. CDR1 SGHKS and CDR2 YYEKEE come from the germline V gene (reference sequence).

The V and J genes are TRBV27 and TRBJ1-1; D is undetermined. V gave up 3 bases and J gave up 4 bases, with 12 bases separating them. In germline, CDR1 is MNHEY, CDR2 SMNVEV (reference sequence). The CDR3 has 14 residues. CDR3 in DNA: TGTGCCAGCAGTTTTTTTCGGGGATCCACTGAAGCTTTCTTT. Residues: CASSFFRGSTEAFF.

V usage is TRBV7-9 and J usage is TRBJ2-7, with TRBD2 as a possible D gene (5 bases). The germline gives CDR1 SEHNR, CDR2 FQNEAQ (reference sequence). The CDR3 is 15 residues long. V lost 0 bases to trimming and J lost 1 base, with 10 bases between them. CDR3 nucleotides: TGTGCCAGCAGCTTAGCTCTGGGAGATTCCTACGAGCAGTACTTC. Translation gives CASSLALGDSYEQYF.

As concerns this clone: A read error may produce the germline difference seen at one junction end. The chain links TRBV6-5 to TRBJ2-7; TRBD1 matches at 7 bases. The CDR3 runs to 12 residues. CDR1 and CDR2 from the germline V gene are MNHEY and SVGAGI. The CDR3 loop reads CASSDPRQGVHF. The CDR3 nucleotides read TGTGCCAGCAGTGACCCCCGACAGGGAGTGCACTTC.

The V call is TRBV2, the J call TRBJ2-1, with a possible D match to TRBD2 (7 bases). The V and J ends lost 10 bases and 0 bases respectively, with 22 bases between them. In germline, CDR1 is SNHLY, CDR2 FYNNEI. There are 17 residues in the CDR3. The CDR3 nucleotides read TGTGCCATCGACTCATTGGGGAGGGGGGCCTCCTACAATGAGCAGTTCTTC. Amino acids: CAIDSLGRGASYNEQFF. Full variable domain (rest looked up from reference TRBV2 and TRBJ2-1): EPEVTQTPSHQVTQMGQEVILRCVPISNHLYFYWYRQILGQKVEFLVSFYNNEISEKSEIFDDQFSVERPDGSNFTLKIRSTKLEDSAMYFCAIDSLGRGASYNEQFFGPGTRLTVL.

V usage is TRBV11-3 and J usage is TRBJ1-2; 7 bases fit TRBD1. The CDR3 covers 15 residues. Germline CDR1 SGHNT, CDR2 YENEEA. The trim removed 1 base at V and 9 bases at J, leaving 11 bases unmatched. CDR3 sequence (DNA): TGTGCCAGCAGCTTAGCCTCCGACAGGGAAGATAGCTACACCTTC. Translating gives CASSLASDREDSYTF.

J is TRBJ1-6 and V is TRBV6-6; D not resolved. This CDR3 spans 13 amino acids. Germline V gives CDR1 MNHNY, CDR2 SVGAGI (reference sequence). Trimming took off 7 bases at V and 0 bases at J, with 4 bases between the two ends. CDR3 sequence (DNA): TGTGCCAGCAAGAGCTCCTATAATTCACCCCTCCACTTT. Translation: CASKSSYNSPLHF.

This chain connects TRBV5-1 to TRBJ2-3; D not resolved. This CDR3 spans 15 amino acids. Trimming cost V 0 bases and J 0 bases, with 8 bases left between them. Germline CDR1 SGHRS, CDR2 YFSETQ. The CDR3 sequence is CASSLAWASTDTQYF. Here the CDR3 DNA reads TGCGCCAGCAGCTTGGCCTGGGCTAGCACAGATACGCAGTATTTT.

This clone showed up just once. This sequence joins TRBV18 and TRBJ1-1; D may be TRBD1 (5 bases). In germline, CDR1 is KGHSH, CDR2 LQKENI. This CDR3 contains 14 residues. Trimming cost V 2 bases and J 7 bases, with 14 bases left between them. CDR3 coding DNA: TGTGCCAGCTCACCAGTACTGGACACCCTTGAAGCTTTCTTT. Translation: CASSPVLDTLEAFF.

The gene calls are TRBV9 and TRBJ2-7; 7 bases align to TRBD1. V gave up 4 bases and J gave up 2 bases; unmatched junction bases: 9. The length of the CDR3 is 15 residues. Looked up from germline, CDR1 is SGDLS and CDR2 is YYNGEE. CDR3 protein: CASSPNHRGPYEQYF. The DNA for the CDR3 is TGTGCCAGCAGCCCAAACCACAGGGGTCCCTACGAGCAGTACTTC.

Comment on this clone: Additional DNA sequences in this sample encode the identical CDR3. The genes are TRBV6-1 and TRBJ1-2; TRBD1 might be the D (5 bases). Trimming removed 8 bases at V and 4 bases at J, with 8 bases between. The CDR3 loop spans 11 amino acids. Looked up from germline, CDR1 is MNHNS and CDR2 is SASEGT. CDR3 amino acids: CASGGGYGYTF. The CDR3 coding sequence is TGTGCCAGCGGGGGGGGCTATGGCTACACCTTC.

The chain carries TRBV7-9 and TRBJ2-6; 10 bases agree with TRBD1. V gave up 5 bases and J gave up 4 bases; unmatched junction bases: 8. The CDR3 is 17 amino acids. Germline loops: CDR1 SEHNR, CDR2 FQNEAQ (reference sequence). The CDR3: CASSLPDRGTGANVLTF. In DNA form, the CDR3 reads TGTGCCAGCAGCCTACCGGACAGGGGGACCGGGGCCAACGTCCTGACTTTC.

The J gene is TRBJ2-7, the V gene TRBV27; 9 nucleotides align to TRBD1. J was trimmed by 3 bases and V by 2 bases; bases with no gene match: 5. Germline lookup yields CDR1 MNHEY and CDR2 SMNVEV (reference sequence). The CDR3 is 15 amino acids. The CDR3 DNA follows: TGTGCCAGCAGTTTAGGGACAGGGTTAGACTACGAGCAGTACTTC. Protein: CASSLGTGLDYEQYF.

This chain links TRBV30 with TRBJ1-1; TRBD1 is a possible D gene (6 bases). This CDR3 comprises 15 residues. Germline assignment: CDR1 GTSNPN and CDR2 SVGIG (reference sequence). V shed 1 base and J shed 1 base, with 13 bases lying between them. CDR3 DNA: TGTGCCTGGAGTGGGTCGACGGGACAGAACACTGAAGCTTTCTTT. It yields the protein CAWSGSTGQNTEAFF.